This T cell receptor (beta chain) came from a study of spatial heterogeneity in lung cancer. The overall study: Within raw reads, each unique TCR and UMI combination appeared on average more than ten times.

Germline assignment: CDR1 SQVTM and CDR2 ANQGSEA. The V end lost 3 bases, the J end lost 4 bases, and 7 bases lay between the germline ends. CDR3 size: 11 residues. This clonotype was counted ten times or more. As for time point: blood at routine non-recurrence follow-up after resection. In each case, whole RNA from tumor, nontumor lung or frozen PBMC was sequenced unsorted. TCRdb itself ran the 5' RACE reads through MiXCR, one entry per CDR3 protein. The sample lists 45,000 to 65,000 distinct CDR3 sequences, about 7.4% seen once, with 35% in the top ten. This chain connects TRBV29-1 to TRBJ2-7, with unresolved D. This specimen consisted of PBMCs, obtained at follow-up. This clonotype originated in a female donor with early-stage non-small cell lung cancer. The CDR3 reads CSVDWGYEQYF. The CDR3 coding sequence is TGCAGCGTTGATTGGGGTTACGAGCAGTACTTC.